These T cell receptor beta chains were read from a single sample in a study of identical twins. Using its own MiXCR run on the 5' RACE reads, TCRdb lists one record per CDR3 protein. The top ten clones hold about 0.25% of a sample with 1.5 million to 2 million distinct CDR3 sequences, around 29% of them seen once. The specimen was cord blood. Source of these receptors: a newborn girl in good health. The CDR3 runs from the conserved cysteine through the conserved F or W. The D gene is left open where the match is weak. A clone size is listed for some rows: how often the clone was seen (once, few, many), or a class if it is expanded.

CDR3aa: CASSEHTGANVLTF
CDR3nt: TGTGCCAGCAGTGAACATACTGGGGCCAACGTCCTGACTTTC
abundance: -
v_gene: TRBV6-1
d_gene: -
j_gene: TRBJ2-6

CDR3aa: CASSFGGRNYGYTF
CDR3nt: TGTGCCAGCAGTTTTGGGGGGAGGAACTATGGCTACACCTTC
abundance: many
v_gene: TRBV27
d_gene: -
j_gene: TRBJ1-2

CDR3aa: CASSEAATYEQYF
CDR3nt: TGTGCCAGCAGTGAGGCCGCTACCTACGAGCAGTACTTC
abundance: -
v_gene: TRBV6-1
d_gene: -
j_gene: TRBJ2-7

CDR3aa: CASSLARGDYGYTF
CDR3nt: TGTGCCAGCAGCTTAGCGAGGGGAGACTATGGCTACACCTTC
abundance: few
v_gene: TRBV7-2
d_gene: -
j_gene: TRBJ1-2

CDR3aa: CATSRDVGTEAFF
CDR3nt: TGTGCCACCAGCAGAGATGTGGGCACTGAAGCTTTCTTT
abundance: -
v_gene: TRBV15
d_gene: -
j_gene: TRBJ1-1

CDR3aa: CASSDRDRGRNQPQHF
CDR3nt: TGTGCCAGCAGTGATAGGGACAGGGGAAGGAATCAGCCCCAGCATTTT
abundance: -
v_gene: TRBV2
d_gene: TRBD1
j_gene: TRBJ1-5

CDR3aa: CSARDLGRGILNTEAFF
CDR3nt: TGCAGTGCTAGAGATCTGGGCAGGGGGATCCTCAACACTGAAGCTTTCTTT
abundance: -
v_gene: TRBV20-1
d_gene: TRBD1
j_gene: TRBJ1-1

CDR3aa: CASSLIPSRETQFF
CDR3nt: TGTGCCAGCAGCTTAATACCTAGCCGGGAGACCCAGTTCTTC
abundance: -
v_gene: TRBV7-9
d_gene: -
j_gene: TRBJ2-1

CDR3aa: CAISGQRDTQYF
CDR3nt: TGTGCCATCAGCGGACAGCGCGATACGCAGTATTTT
abundance: many
v_gene: TRBV10-3
d_gene: -
j_gene: TRBJ2-3

CDR3aa: CSARGLDWNEQFF
CDR3nt: TGCAGTGCTAGAGGCCTAGATTGGAATGAGCAGTTCTTC
abundance: -
v_gene: TRBV20-1
d_gene: -
j_gene: TRBJ2-1

CDR3aa: CASSFHSLNYEQYF
CDR3nt: TGTGCCAGCAGTTTCCATTCTTTAAACTACGAGCAGTACTTC
abundance: -
v_gene: TRBV27
d_gene: -
j_gene: TRBJ2-7

CDR3aa: CASSLVAGKDQPQHF
CDR3nt: TGCGCCAGCAGCTTGGTTGCAGGGAAAGATCAGCCCCAGCATTTT
abundance: -
v_gene: TRBV5-1
d_gene: -
j_gene: TRBJ1-5

CDR3aa: CSAAPGTSYTDTQYF
CDR3nt: TGCAGTGCCGCCCCCGGGACTAGCTATACAGATACGCAGTATTTT
abundance: -
v_gene: TRBV20-1
d_gene: TRBD2
j_gene: TRBJ2-3

CDR3aa: CASSQESRGATDTQYF
CDR3nt: TGTGCCAGCAGCCAAGAGTCGCGGGGGGCCACAGATACGCAGTATTTT
abundance: -
v_gene: TRBV4-2
d_gene: TRBD2
j_gene: TRBJ2-3

CDR3aa: CSATGGGTNEKLFF
CDR3nt: TGCAGTGCCACAGGGGGCGGAACTAATGAAAAACTGTTTTTT
abundance: -
v_gene: TRBV20-1
d_gene: TRBD1
j_gene: TRBJ1-4

CDR3aa: CATSAQGFEQFF
CDR3nt: TGTGCCACCAGTGCACAGGGGTTTGAGCAGTTCTTC
abundance: -
v_gene: TRBV24-1
d_gene: TRBD1
j_gene: TRBJ2-1

CDR3aa: CASRQPEAGQGSDEQFF
CDR3nt: TGTGCCAGCAGACAACCCGAGGCGGGACAGGGGTCCGATGAGCAGTTCTTC
abundance: few
v_gene: TRBV7-9
d_gene: TRBD1
j_gene: TRBJ2-1

CDR3aa: CASTGATGQSYEQYF
CDR3nt: TGTGCCAGCACGGGAGCGACAGGGCAGTCCTACGAGCAGTACTTC
abundance: few
v_gene: TRBV25-1
d_gene: -
j_gene: TRBJ2-7

CDR3aa: CASSYPLAEQYF
CDR3nt: TGTGCCAGCAGTTACCCGCTAGCGGAGCAGTACTTC
abundance: -
v_gene: TRBV6-2/TRBV6-3
d_gene: TRBD2
j_gene: TRBJ2-5

CDR3aa: CSARAGGTTDTQYF
CDR3nt: TGCAGTGCTAGAGCCGGGGGGACCACAGATACGCAGTATTTT
abundance: -
v_gene: TRBV20-1
d_gene: TRBD2
j_gene: TRBJ2-3

CDR3aa: CVSSEDRVETQYF
CDR3nt: TGTGTCAGCAGTGAAGATAGAGTTGAGACCCAGTACTTC
abundance: -
v_gene: TRBV2
d_gene: -
j_gene: TRBJ2-5

CDR3aa: CASSSGFRYYEQYF
CDR3nt: TGCGCCAGCAGCTCCGGGTTCAGGTACTACGAGCAGTACTTC
abundance: few
v_gene: TRBV5-1
d_gene: -
j_gene: TRBJ2-7

CDR3aa: CAWSPDWTHIQYF
CDR3nt: TGTGCCTGGAGTCCGGACTGGACTCACATTCAGTACTTC
abundance: -
v_gene: TRBV30
d_gene: -
j_gene: TRBJ2-4

CDR3aa: CASSLARRDTQYF
CDR3nt: TGTGCCAGCAGCTTAGCGAGGAGAGATACGCAGTATTTT
abundance: many
v_gene: TRBV7-2
d_gene: -
j_gene: TRBJ2-3

CDR3aa: CASSDEWTSTFF
CDR3nt: TGTGCCAGCAGCGATGAGTGGACATCCACGTTCTTC
abundance: -
v_gene: TRBV11-1
d_gene: -
j_gene: TRBJ2-1

CDR3aa: CSASLGREHF
CDR3nt: TGCAGTGCTAGTTTAGGGAGGGAGCATTTT
abundance: -
v_gene: TRBV20-1
d_gene: -
j_gene: TRBJ1-5

CDR3aa: CASSQAQGGDNEKLFF
CDR3nt: TGTGCCAGCAGCCAAGCTCAGGGGGGAGATAATGAAAAACTGTTTTTT
abundance: -
v_gene: TRBV4-2
d_gene: TRBD1
j_gene: TRBJ1-4

CDR3aa: CSARDSAGGGNERYF
CDR3nt: TGCAGTGCTAGAGATTCGGCAGGGGGCGGGAACGAGCGGTACTTC
abundance: once
v_gene: TRBV20-1
d_gene: TRBD1
j_gene: TRBJ2-5

CDR3aa: CAWSVPGNTEAFF
CDR3nt: TGTGCCTGGAGTGTACCCGGGAACACTGAAGCTTTCTTT
abundance: -
v_gene: TRBV30
d_gene: -
j_gene: TRBJ1-1

CDR3aa: CSANRDRVNQPQHF
CDR3nt: TGCAGTGCCAACCGGGACAGGGTCAATCAGCCCCAGCATTTT
abundance: -
v_gene: TRBV20-1
d_gene: TRBD1
j_gene: TRBJ1-5

CDR3aa: CSATRWGQGAGEQYF
CDR3nt: TGCAGTGCTACCCGCTGGGGACAGGGGGCGGGGGAGCAGTACTTC
abundance: few
v_gene: TRBV20-1
d_gene: TRBD1
j_gene: TRBJ2-7

CDR3aa: CATSSGYNEQFF
CDR3nt: TGTGCCACCTCTAGCGGCTACAATGAGCAGTTCTTC
abundance: few
v_gene: TRBV10-3
d_gene: TRBD2
j_gene: TRBJ2-1

CDR3aa: CASSPTYGQGTYEQHF
CDR3nt: TGTGCCAGCTCACCAACCTACGGACAGGGGACCTACGAGCAGCACTTC
abundance: -
v_gene: TRBV18
d_gene: TRBD1
j_gene: TRBJ2-4

CDR3aa: CASSDLGGAQADTQYF
CDR3nt: TGTGCCAGCAGTGACCTTGGGGGCGCACAAGCAGATACGCAGTATTTT
abundance: -
v_gene: TRBV6-1
d_gene: -
j_gene: TRBJ2-3

CDR3aa: CASIPVGLSSSYNEQFF
CDR3nt: TGTGCCAGCATACCCGTGGGGCTTTCGAGCTCCTACAATGAGCAGTTCTTC
abundance: -
v_gene: TRBV14
d_gene: -
j_gene: TRBJ2-1

CDR3aa: CASSYSTSGRLATQYF
CDR3nt: TGTGCCAGCAGTTACTCGACTAGCGGGAGGTTGGCTACGCAGTATTTT
abundance: few
v_gene: TRBV6-5
d_gene: TRBD2
j_gene: TRBJ2-3

CDR3aa: CSVGPSLTGFGSYEQYF
CDR3nt: TGCAGCGTTGGTCCCAGCCTGACAGGTTTTGGCTCCTACGAGCAGTACTTC
abundance: few
v_gene: TRBV29-1
d_gene: -
j_gene: TRBJ2-7

CDR3aa: CASSLLPDREYEQYF
CDR3nt: TGTGCCAGCAGCTTACTGCCAGACAGGGAGTACGAGCAGTACTTC
abundance: few
v_gene: TRBV7-6
d_gene: TRBD1
j_gene: TRBJ2-7

CDR3aa: CASSLFPSGSTDTQYF
CDR3nt: TGTGCCAGCAGTTTATTTCCTAGCGGGAGCACAGATACGCAGTATTTT
abundance: -
v_gene: TRBV27
d_gene: TRBD2
j_gene: TRBJ2-3

CDR3aa: CASSCGVGYEQYF
CDR3nt: TGCGCCAGCAGCTGTGGAGTAGGCTACGAGCAGTACTTC
abundance: few
v_gene: TRBV5-1
d_gene: -
j_gene: TRBJ2-7

CDR3aa: CASSWGTGVRADTQYF
CDR3nt: TGTGCCAGCAGCTGGGGGACAGGGGTCAGGGCAGATACGCAGTATTTT
abundance: -
v_gene: TRBV5-8
d_gene: TRBD1
j_gene: TRBJ2-3

CDR3aa: CASSLVLAPSTDTQYF
CDR3nt: TGCGCCAGCAGCTTGGTGCTAGCGCCTAGCACAGATACGCAGTATTTT
abundance: -
v_gene: TRBV5-1
d_gene: -
j_gene: TRBJ2-3

CDR3aa: CASSLSGPAHSPLHF
CDR3nt: TGTGCCAGCAGTTTATCGGGCCCGGCACATTCACCCCTCCACTTT
abundance: few
v_gene: TRBV28
d_gene: -
j_gene: TRBJ1-6

CDR3aa: CASSGGDGSTNEKLFF
CDR3nt: TGTGCCAGCAGTGGGGGCGATGGATCAACTAATGAAAAACTGTTTTTT
abundance: -
v_gene: TRBV3-1
d_gene: -
j_gene: TRBJ1-4

CDR3aa: CASSQDPDLPYEQYF
CDR3nt: TGCGCCAGCAGCCAAGACCCCGACTTGCCTTACGAGCAGTACTTC
abundance: few
v_gene: TRBV4-1
d_gene: -
j_gene: TRBJ2-7

CDR3aa: CASSLRLAGGLLLGSTDTQYF
CDR3nt: TGTGCCAGCAGTTTAAGGCTAGCGGGAGGACTATTACTTGGGAGCACAGATACGCAGTATTTT
abundance: -
v_gene: TRBV12-3/TRBV12-4
d_gene: TRBD2
j_gene: TRBJ2-3

CDR3aa: CASIGRSDPAGETQYF
CDR3nt: TGTGCCAGCATAGGACGGTCCGACCCCGCTGGAGAGACCCAGTACTTC
abundance: -
v_gene: TRBV2
d_gene: -
j_gene: TRBJ2-5

CDR3aa: CASSKRWETFTDTQYF
CDR3nt: TGTGCCAGCAGCAAAAGATGGGAAACTTTCACAGATACGCAGTATTTT
abundance: -
v_gene: TRBV21-1
d_gene: -
j_gene: TRBJ2-3

CDR3aa: CASSHSGGGELFF
CDR3nt: TGTGCCAGCAGCCACTCAGGGGGCGGGGAGCTGTTTTTT
abundance: -
v_gene: TRBV3-1
d_gene: TRBD1
j_gene: TRBJ2-2

CDR3aa: CASSQDRDGDTQYF
CDR3nt: TGCGCCAGCAGCCAAGACAGGGACGGAGATACGCAGTATTTT
abundance: few
v_gene: TRBV4-1
d_gene: -
j_gene: TRBJ2-3

CDR3aa: CASSLDWGIATHQPQHF
CDR3nt: TGTGCCAGCAGTTTAGATTGGGGGATCGCCACTCATCAGCCCCAGCATTTT
abundance: -
v_gene: TRBV12-3/TRBV12-4
d_gene: -
j_gene: TRBJ1-5

CDR3aa: CASSYQRYEQFF
CDR3nt: TGTGCCAGCAGTTACCAGCGCTACGAGCAGTTCTTC
abundance: -
v_gene: TRBV12-3/TRBV12-4
d_gene: -
j_gene: TRBJ2-1

CDR3aa: CASSDRVGDQPQHF
CDR3nt: TGTGCCAGCAGTGACAGGGTTGGGGATCAGCCCCAGCATTTT
abundance: few
v_gene: TRBV2
d_gene: -
j_gene: TRBJ1-5